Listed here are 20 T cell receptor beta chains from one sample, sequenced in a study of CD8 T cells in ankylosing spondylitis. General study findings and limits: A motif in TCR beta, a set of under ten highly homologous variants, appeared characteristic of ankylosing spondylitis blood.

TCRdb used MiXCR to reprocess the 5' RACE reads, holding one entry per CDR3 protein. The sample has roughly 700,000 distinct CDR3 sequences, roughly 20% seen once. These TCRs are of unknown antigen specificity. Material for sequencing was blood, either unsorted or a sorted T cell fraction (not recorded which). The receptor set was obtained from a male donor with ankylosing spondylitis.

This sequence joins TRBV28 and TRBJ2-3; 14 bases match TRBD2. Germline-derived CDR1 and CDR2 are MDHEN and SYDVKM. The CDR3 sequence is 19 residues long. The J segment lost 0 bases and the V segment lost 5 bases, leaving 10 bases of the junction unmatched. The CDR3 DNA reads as TGTGCCAGCAGTCCTCACGGACTAGCGGGAGGTATAAGCACAGATACGCAGTATTTT. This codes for CASSPHGLAGGISTDTQYF.

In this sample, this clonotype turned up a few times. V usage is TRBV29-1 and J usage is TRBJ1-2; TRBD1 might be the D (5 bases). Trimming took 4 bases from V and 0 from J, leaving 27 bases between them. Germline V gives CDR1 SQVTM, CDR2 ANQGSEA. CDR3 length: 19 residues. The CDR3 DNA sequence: TGCAGCGTTGTCCCCATAATAACCGGGACTTCTGGGGCTAACTATGGCTACACCTTC. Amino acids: CSVVPIITGTSGANYGYTF.

CDR3 coding DNA: TGTGCCAGCGGCGGCGGGGGGACGTTGGTGTACGAGCAGTACTTC. As protein: CASGGGGTLVYEQYF. The V call is TRBV27, the J call TRBJ2-7, with 8 positions matching TRBD2. The V gene's germline CDR1 is MNHEY and CDR2 SMNVEV (reference sequence). This CDR3 is 15 amino acids long. V was clipped by 8 bases and J by 4 bases; unmatched bases: 13.

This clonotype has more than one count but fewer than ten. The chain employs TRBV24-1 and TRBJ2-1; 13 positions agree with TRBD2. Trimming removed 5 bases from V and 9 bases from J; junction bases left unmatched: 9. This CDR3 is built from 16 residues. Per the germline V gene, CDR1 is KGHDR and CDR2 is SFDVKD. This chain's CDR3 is CATSVSRTSGSAEQFF. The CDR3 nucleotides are TGTGCCACCAGTGTTAGCCGGACTAGCGGGAGCGCTGAGCAGTTCTTC.

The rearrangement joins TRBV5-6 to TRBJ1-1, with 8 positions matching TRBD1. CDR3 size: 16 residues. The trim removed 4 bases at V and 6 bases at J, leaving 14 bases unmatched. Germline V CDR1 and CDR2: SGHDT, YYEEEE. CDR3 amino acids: CASSLRTGTLLSEAFF. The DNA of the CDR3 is TGTGCCAGCAGCCTAAGGACAGGGACCCTGTTGTCTGAAGCTTTCTTT. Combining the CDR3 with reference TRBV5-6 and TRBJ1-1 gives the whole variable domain DAGVTQSPTHLIKTRGQQVTLRCSPKSGHDTVSWYQQALGQGPQFIFQYYEEEERQRGNFPDRFSGHQFPNYSSELNVNALLLGDSALYLCASSLRTGTLLSEAFFGQGTRLTVV.

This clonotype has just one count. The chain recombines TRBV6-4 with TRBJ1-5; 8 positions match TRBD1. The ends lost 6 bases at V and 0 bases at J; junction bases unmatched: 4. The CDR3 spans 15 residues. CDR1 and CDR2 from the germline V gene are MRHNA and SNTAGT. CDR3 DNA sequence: TGTGCCAGCAGACGACAGGGGATTAGCAATCAGCCCCAGCATTTT. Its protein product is CASRRQGISNQPQHF.

CDR3: CASSLRAGGTGNTIYF. CDR3 DNA: TGTGCCAGCAGTTTACGGGCAGGGGGTACTGGAAACACCATATATTTT. V and J are TRBV12-3 or TRBV12-4 and TRBJ1-3, with 7 bases aligning to TRBD1. Unmatched junction bases numbered 6, after V lost 2 bases and J lost 2 bases. This CDR3 spans 16 amino acids.

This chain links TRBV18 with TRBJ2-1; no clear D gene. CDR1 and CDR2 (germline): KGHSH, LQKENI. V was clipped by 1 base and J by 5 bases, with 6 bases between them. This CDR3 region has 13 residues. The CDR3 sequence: CASSPLPNNEQFF. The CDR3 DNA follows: TGTGCCAGCTCACCACTTCCCAACAATGAGCAGTTCTTC.

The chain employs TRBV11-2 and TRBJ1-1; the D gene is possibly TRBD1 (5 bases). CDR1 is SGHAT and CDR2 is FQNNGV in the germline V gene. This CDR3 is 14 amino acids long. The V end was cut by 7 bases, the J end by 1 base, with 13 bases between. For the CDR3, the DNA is TGTGCCAGCAAGGGGATGAGGGCGAACACTGAAGCTTTCTTT. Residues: CASKGMRANTEAFF.

The CDR3 protein is CSARTAAKNIQYF. The CDR3 nucleotides are TGCAGCGCCCGGACGGCAGCCAAAAACATTCAGTACTTC. The chain joins TRBV29-1 to TRBJ2-4; D remains ambiguous. Trimming pared 7 bases from V and 0 bases from J, leaving 10 bases between. CDR3 length: 13 residues. Germline-derived CDR1 and CDR2 are SQVTM and ANQGSEA.

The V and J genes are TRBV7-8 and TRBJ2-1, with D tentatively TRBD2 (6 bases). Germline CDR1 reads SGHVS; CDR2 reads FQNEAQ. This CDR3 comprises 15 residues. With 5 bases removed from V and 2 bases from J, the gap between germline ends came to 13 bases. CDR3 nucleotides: TGTGCCAGCAGCCCATGGGGGGTGACCTACAATGAGCAGTTCTTC. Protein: CASSPWGVTYNEQFF.

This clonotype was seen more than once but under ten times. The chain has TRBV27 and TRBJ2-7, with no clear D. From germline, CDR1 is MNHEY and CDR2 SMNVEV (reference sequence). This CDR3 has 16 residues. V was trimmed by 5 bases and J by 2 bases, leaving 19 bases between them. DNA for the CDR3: TGTGCCAGCAGTCGCCCGTCTAGGTCCCCCCCCTACGAGCAGTACTTC. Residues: CASSRPSRSPPYEQYF.

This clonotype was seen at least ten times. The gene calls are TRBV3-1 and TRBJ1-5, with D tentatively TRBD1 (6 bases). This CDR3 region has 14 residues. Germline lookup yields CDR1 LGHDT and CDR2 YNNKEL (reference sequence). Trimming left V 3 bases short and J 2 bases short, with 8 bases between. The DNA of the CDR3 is TGTGCCAGCAGCCACAGGGGCGGCAATCAGCCCCAGCATTTT. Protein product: CASSHRGGNQPQHF.

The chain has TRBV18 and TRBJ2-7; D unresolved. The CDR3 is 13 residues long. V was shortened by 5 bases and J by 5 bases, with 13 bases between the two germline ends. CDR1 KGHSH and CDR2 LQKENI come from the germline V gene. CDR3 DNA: TGTGCCAGCTCAACTGGTAGCAGCGACGAGCAGTACTTC. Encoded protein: CASSTGSSDEQYF.

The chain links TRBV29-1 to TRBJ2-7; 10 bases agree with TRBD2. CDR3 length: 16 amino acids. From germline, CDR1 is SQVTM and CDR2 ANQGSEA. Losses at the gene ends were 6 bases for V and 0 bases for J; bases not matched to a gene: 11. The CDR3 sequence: CSVGMTSGYSSYEQYF. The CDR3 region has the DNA TGCAGCGTGGGGATGACTAGCGGGTACTCCTCCTACGAGCAGTACTTC.

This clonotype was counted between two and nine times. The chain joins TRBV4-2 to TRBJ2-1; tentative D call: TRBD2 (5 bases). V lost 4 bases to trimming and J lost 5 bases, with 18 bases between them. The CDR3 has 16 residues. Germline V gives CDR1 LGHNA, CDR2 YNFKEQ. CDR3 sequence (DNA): TGTGCCAGCAGCCTCCCGAGGGAGTCAGCACACAATGAGCAGTTCTTC. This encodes CASSLPRESAHNEQFF.

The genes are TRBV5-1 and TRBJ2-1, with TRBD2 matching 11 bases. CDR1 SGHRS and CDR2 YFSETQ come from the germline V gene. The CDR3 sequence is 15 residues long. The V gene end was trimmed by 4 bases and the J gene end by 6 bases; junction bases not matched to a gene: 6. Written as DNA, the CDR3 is TGCGCCAGCAGCAGAGTAGCGGGGGGGCGCAATGAGCAGTTCTTC. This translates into CASSRVAGGRNEQFF. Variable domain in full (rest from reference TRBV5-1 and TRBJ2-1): KAGVTQTPRYLIKTRGQQVTLSCSPISGHRSVSWYQQTPGQGLQFLFEYFSETQRNKGNFPGRFSGRQFSNSRSEMNVSTLELGDSALYLCASSRVAGGRNEQFFGPGTRLTVL.

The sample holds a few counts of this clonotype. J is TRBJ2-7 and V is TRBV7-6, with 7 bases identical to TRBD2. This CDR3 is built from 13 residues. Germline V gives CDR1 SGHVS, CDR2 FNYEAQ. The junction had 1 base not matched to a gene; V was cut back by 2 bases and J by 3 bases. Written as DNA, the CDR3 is TGTGCCAGCAGCTTAAAGCGGGACTACGAGCAGTACTTC. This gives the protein CASSLKRDYEQYF.

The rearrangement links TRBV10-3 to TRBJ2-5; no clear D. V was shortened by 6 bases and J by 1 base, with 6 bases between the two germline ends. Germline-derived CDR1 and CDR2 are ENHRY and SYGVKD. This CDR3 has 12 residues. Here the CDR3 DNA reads TGTGCCATCAGCGCCGGCCAAGAGACCCAGTACTTC. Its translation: CAISAGQETQYF.

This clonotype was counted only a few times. In nucleotides, the CDR3 is TGTGCCAGCAGCTGGACAGAAAGATCCTACAATGAGCAGTTCTTC. Translating it yields CASSWTERSYNEQFF. V usage is TRBV7-9 and J usage is TRBJ2-1; the D gene is possibly TRBD1 (6 bases). CDR1 is SEHNR, CDR2 FQNEAQ, per germline (reference sequence). With 4 bases removed from V and 1 base from J, the gap between germline ends came to 11 bases. The CDR3 contains 15 residues.